The clone carrying this T cell receptor (beta chain) occurred once. The record originates from a study of control samples from healthy donors and cancer patients. The method was immunoSEQ multiplex PCR; TCRdb's version includes in-frame clones alone and lacks a portion of them. The data hold under 450,000 clones, with 75% to 95% observed a single time. Germline trimming cut 6 bases from V and 5 bases from J; bases unmatched to any gene: 20. The CDR3 extends over 19 amino acids. Germline-derived CDR1 and CDR2 are MNHEY and SMNVEV (reference sequence). The chain is built from TRBV27 and TRBJ2-7, with 12 bases that match TRBD1. Input material: PBMCs. The receptor's source is a middle-aged man with head and neck cancer. CDR3 nucleotide sequence: TGTGCCAGCAGGGGACAGGGGGCGAGATCGAAGGGTGGGGCACACGAGCAGTACTTC. Protein product: CASRGQGARSKGGAHEQYF.